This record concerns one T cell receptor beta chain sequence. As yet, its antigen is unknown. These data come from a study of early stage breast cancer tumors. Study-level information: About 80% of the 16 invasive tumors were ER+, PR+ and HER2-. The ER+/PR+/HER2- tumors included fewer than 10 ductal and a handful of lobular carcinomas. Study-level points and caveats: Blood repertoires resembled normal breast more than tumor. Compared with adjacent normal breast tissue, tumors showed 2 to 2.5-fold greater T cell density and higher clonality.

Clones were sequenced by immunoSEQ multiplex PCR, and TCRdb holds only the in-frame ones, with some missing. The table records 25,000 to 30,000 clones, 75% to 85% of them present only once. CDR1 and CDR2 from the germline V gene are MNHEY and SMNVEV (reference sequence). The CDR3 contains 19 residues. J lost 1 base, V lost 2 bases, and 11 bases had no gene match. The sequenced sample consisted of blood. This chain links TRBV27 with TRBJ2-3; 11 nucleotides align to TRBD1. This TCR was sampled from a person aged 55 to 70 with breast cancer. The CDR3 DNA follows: TGTGCCAGCAGTTTAGCCCCCGGACAGGGGGCTACGCGCACAGATACGCAGTATTTT. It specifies CASSLAPGQGATRTDTQYF.